Detailed here is one T cell receptor (beta chain). This entry is derived from a study of technical replicates of blood from several donors. Germline-derived CDR1 and CDR2 are SGHRS and YFSETQ. V shed 1 base and J shed 4 bases, with 15 bases lying between them. This CDR3 spans 15 amino acids. Using immunoSEQ multiplex PCR, the repertoire was profiled, and TCRdb retains in-frame clones only, with some absent. There are 55,000 to 80,000 clones in the sample; just under 97% occur only once, and 0.21% lies in the top ten. The sequence was collected from a human donor in good health. The chain joins TRBV5-1 to TRBJ2-7, with a possible D match to TRBD1 (7 bases). Sequencing input: T cells isolated from PBMCs. CDR3: CASSLLGRGDYEQYF. CDR3 in DNA: TGCGCCAGCAGCTTGCTGGGCAGGGGGGATTACGAGCAGTACTTC.